The subject of this entry is one T cell receptor (beta chain). These data originate in a study of blood T cell repertoires in COVID-19. Study as a whole: The United States, Italy and Spain were the sources of the acute and convalescent COVID-19 samples. Nucleic acid was either cDNA or gDNA, and it came from T cells, B-cell-depleted T cells, or PBMCs.

Methods used by the authors: It was from reference gene primer amplification that nucleated cell counts were estimated. The repertoire was sequenced with immunoSEQ multiplex PCR; TCRdb's copy has only in-frame clones and lacks some. Clone size and V and J calls were adopted from that table, with D and trimming inferred from the DNA. The sample carries roughly 140,000 clones, 80% recorded once. CDR3 length: 15 residues. V trimming: 4 bases; J trimming: 7 bases; junction bases outside the gene matches: 11. Germline V gene sequence: CDR1 MDHEN, CDR2 SYDVKM. This sequence was found in a man between 65 and 85 years old who had recovered from COVID-19. The V gene is TRBV28, the J gene TRBJ2-7, with 9 nucleotides matching TRBD2. The material sequenced was peripheral blood. The CDR3 coding sequence is TGTGCCAGCAGTTGGCGAGGGCGGCGGGAGGGGGAGCAGTACTTC. Encoded protein: CASSWRGRREGEQYF.